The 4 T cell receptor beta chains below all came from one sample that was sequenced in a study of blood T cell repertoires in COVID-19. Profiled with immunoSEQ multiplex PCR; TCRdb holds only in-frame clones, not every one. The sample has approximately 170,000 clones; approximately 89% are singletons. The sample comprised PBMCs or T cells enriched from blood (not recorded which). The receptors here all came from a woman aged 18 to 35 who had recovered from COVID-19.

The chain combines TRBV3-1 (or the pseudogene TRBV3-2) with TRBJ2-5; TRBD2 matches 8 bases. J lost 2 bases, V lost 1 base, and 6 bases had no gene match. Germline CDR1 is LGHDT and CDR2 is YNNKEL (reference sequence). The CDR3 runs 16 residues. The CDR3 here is CASSQGLAGAQETQYF. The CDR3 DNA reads TGTGCCAGCAGCCAAGGGCTAGCGGGCGCACAAGAGACCCAGTACTTC.

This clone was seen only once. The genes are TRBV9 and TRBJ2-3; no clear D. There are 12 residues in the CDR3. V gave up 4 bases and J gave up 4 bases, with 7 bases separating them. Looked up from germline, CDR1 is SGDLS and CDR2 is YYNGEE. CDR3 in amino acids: CASSPVSDTQYF. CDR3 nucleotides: TGTGCCAGCAGCCCCGTATCAGATACGCAGTATTTT.

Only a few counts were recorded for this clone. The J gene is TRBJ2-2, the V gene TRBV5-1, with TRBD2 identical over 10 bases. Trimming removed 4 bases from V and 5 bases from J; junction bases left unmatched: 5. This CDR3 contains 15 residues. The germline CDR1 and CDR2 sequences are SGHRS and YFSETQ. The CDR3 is CASSGGTSVTGELFF. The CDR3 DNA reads TGCGCCAGCAGCGGCGGGACTAGCGTTACCGGGGAGCTGTTTTTT.

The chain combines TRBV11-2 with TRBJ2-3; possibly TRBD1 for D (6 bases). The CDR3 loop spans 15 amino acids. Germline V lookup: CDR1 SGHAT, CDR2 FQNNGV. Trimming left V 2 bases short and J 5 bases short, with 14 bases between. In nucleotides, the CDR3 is TGTGCCAGCAGCTTATCTAGCAGGGGAATAGATACGCAGTATTTT. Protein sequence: CASSLSSRGIDTQYF.